The source of this TCR beta chain is a study of T cell responses to AZD1222 COVID-19 vaccine. The study, taken as a whole, reports: Spike-specific TCR breadth and depth grew following two AZD1222 doses. Among those given AZD1222, only 6 or 7 were seropositive at baseline. Donors were chiefly white British, with a greater number of females, and clonal diversity was perhaps underestimated. CD4 TCRs covered the whole spike, strongest at regions 160-218 and 743-854.

Only in-frame clones appear in the TCRdb table, and some are missing; sequencing was by immunoSEQ multiplex PCR. The sample holds some 150,000 clones, roughly 93% seen once. Germline V gene sequence: CDR1 LGHDT, CDR2 YNNKEL (reference sequence). V shed 1 base and J shed 0 bases, with 6 bases lying between them. This CDR3 region has 14 residues. On this clone itself: Its antigen remains unidentified. At the DNA level, this CDR3 is encoded by other sequences in the same sample as well.

V and J are TRBV3-1 (or the pseudogene TRBV3-2) and TRBJ1-1, with D unclear. This TCR was recovered from an adult in good health. The sample in question was peripheral blood, obtained on day 0 of AZD1222 vaccination. The chain's CDR3 is CASSQVGLNTEAFF. The CDR3 coding sequence is TGTGCCAGCAGCCAAGTGGGCCTGAACACTGAAGCTTTCTTT.